This T cell receptor beta chain was profiled in a study of persistence of HIV-infected CD4 T cells. The libraries were made with immunoSEQ version 4 in survey mode. Clones were sequenced by immunoSEQ multiplex PCR, and TCRdb holds only the in-frame ones, with some missing. The sample carries 35,000 or so clones, 85% recorded once. This clone was picked up one time. Its antigen is currently unknown. An overlapping HIV-1 Gag peptide pool stimulated these cells at approximately 1 ug/peptide/mL. Memory cells lacking CD40L and CD69 with high CD45RO were sorted. The TCR originated in an adult with HIV. The donor label of this sample is uncertain. The specimen was cultured CD4+ T cells from PBMCs, collected from a patient who received antiretroviral therapy.

CDR3 DNA sequence: TGTGCCAGCAGTTTAGTTGGCGCTCGTGGCTACACCTTC. Encoded protein: CASSLVGARGYTF. The gene calls are TRBV12-3 or TRBV12-4 and TRBJ1-2; D uncertain. The CDR3 covers 13 residues. V was trimmed by 1 base and J by 7 bases, leaving 10 bases between them.